The clone carrying this T cell receptor beta chain appeared once. The germline V gene encodes CDR1 SGHDN and CDR2 FVKESK. The CDR3 length is 17 residues. The V and J ends lost 2 bases and 3 bases respectively, with 20 bases between them. Using immunoSEQ multiplex PCR, the repertoire was profiled, and TCRdb retains in-frame clones only, with some absent. The sample comprises more than 60,000 clones, about four fifths of which are singletons, and less than 15% rests with the top ten. These data come from a study of blood T cell repertoires in COVID-19. This chain joins TRBV14 and TRBJ2-7; D unclear. This receptor was identified in a man aged 50-59 years with COVID-19, enrolled during active disease. The specimen sequenced was peripheral blood. CDR3 residues: CASSQLTRHQPDYEQYF. DNA of the CDR3: TGTGCCAGCAGCCAACTTACCAGACACCAACCTGACTACGAGCAGTACTTC.